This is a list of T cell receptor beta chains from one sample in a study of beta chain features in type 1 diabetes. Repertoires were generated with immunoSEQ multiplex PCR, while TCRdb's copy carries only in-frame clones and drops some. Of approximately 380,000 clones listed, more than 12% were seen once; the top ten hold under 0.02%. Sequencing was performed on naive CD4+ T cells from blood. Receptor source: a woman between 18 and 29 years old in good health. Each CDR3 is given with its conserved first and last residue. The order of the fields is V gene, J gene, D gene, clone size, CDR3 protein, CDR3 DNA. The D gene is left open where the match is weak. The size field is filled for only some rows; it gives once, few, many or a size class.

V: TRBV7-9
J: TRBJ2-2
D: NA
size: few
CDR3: CASSFSGTGELFF
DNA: TGTGCCAGCAGCTTCTCAGGGACCGGGGAGCTGTTTTTT

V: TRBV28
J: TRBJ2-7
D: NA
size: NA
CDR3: CASSFGIYEQYF
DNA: TGTGCCAGCAGTTTCGGGATCTACGAGCAGTACTTC

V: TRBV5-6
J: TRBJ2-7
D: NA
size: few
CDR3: CASSLGRENYEQYF
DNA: TGTGCCAGCAGCTTGGGCAGGGAAAACTACGAGCAGTACTTC

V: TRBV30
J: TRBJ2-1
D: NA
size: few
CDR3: CAWRGFRNEQFF
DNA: TGTGCCTGGCGGGGTTTTAGGAATGAGCAGTTCTTC

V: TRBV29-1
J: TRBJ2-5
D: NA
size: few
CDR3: CSVAGQETQYF
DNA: TGCAGCGTTGCAGGTCAAGAGACCCAGTACTTC

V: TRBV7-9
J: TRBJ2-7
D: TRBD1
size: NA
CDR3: CASDGQVAYEQYF
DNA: TGTGCCAGCGACGGACAGGTTGCCTACGAGCAGTACTTC

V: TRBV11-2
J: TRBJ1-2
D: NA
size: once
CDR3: CASSLGTGGGGYTF
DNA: TGTGCCAGCAGCCTCGGGACGGGCGGGGGTGGCTACACCTTC

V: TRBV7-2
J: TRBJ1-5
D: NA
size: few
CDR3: CASSSEGHRNQPQHF
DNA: TGTGCCAGCAGCTCGGAGGGGCATCGCAATCAGCCCCAGCATTTT

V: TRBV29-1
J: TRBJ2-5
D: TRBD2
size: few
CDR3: CSPGTSGQETQYF
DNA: TGCAGCCCGGGGACTAGCGGACAAGAGACCCAGTACTTC

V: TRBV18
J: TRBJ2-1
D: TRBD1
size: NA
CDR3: CASSPSTGTAYNEQFF
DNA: TGTGCCAGCTCACCTTCAACCGGGACAGCCTACAATGAGCAGTTCTTC

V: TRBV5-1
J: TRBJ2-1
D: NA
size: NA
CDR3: CASSWRGTYNEQFF
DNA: TGCGCCAGCAGCTGGCGGGGCACTTACAATGAGCAGTTCTTC

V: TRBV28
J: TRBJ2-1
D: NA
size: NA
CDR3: CASIRQLGSEQFF
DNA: TGTGCCAGCATTAGGCAACTAGGGAGTGAGCAGTTCTTC

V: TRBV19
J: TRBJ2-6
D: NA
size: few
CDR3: CASRHYLSGANVLTF
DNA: TGTGCCAGTAGGCACTATTTATCTGGGGCCAACGTCCTGACTTTC

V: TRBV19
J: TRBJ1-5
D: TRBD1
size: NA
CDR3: CASTRDRREYQPQHF
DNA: TGTGCCAGTACAAGGGACAGGAGGGAATATCAGCCCCAGCATTTT

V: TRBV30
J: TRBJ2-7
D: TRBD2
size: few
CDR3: CAWSDGLADQYF
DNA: TGTGCCTGGAGTGACGGACTAGCGGATCAGTACTTC

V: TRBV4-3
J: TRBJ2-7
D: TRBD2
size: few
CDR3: CASSTSGSYEQYF
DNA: TGCGCCAGCAGCACGAGCGGGAGTTACGAGCAGTACTTC

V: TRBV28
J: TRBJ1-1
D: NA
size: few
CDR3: CASSPRLAGNFEAFF
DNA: TGTGCCAGCAGTCCCCGTTTGGCAGGGAATTTTGAAGCTTTCTTT

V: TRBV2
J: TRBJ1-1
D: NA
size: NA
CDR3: CASSEMGLTGEAFF
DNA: TGTGCCAGCAGTGAAATGGGTTTGACGGGTGAAGCTTTCTTT

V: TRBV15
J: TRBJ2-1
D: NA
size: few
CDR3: CATSRDKVGQFF
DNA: TGTGCCACCAGCAGAGATAAAGTCGGGCAGTTCTTC

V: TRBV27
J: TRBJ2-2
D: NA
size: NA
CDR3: CASHVGAGTGELFF
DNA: TGTGCCAGTCACGTGGGGGCGGGCACCGGGGAGCTGTTTTTT

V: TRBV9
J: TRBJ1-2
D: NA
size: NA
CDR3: CASSVSERNYGYTF
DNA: TGTGCCAGCAGCGTATCGGAGCGTAACTATGGCTACACCTTC

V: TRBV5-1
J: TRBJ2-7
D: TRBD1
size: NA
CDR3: CASSFRDSAYEQYF
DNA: TGCGCCAGCAGCTTCCGGGACAGCGCCTACGAGCAGTACTTC

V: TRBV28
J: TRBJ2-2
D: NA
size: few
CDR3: CASSHRFLELFF
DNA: TGTGCCAGCAGTCACAGGTTTTTGGAGCTGTTTTTT

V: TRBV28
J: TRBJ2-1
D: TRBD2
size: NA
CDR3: CASSLVGLAGGRSYNEQFF
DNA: TGTGCCAGCAGTTTAGTAGGACTAGCGGGAGGGAGATCCTACAATGAGCAGTTCTTC

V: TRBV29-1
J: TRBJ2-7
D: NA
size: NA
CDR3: CSVEAHREQYF
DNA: TGCAGCGTTGAAGCCCACCGCGAGCAGTACTTC

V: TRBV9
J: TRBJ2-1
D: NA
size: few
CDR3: CASSASSGYNEQFF
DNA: TGTGCCAGCAGCGCGAGTAGCGGCTACAATGAGCAGTTCTTC

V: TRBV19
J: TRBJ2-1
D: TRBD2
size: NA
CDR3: CASSIVAGDRGNEQFF
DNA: TGTGCCAGTAGTATAGTGGCGGGAGACCGGGGCAATGAGCAGTTCTTC

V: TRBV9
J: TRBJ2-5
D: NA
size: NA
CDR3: CASSPAGTIQETQYF
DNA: TGTGCCAGCAGCCCAGCGGGCACGATCCAAGAGACCCAGTACTTC

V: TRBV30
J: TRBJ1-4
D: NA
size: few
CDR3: CAWSVRNRGEKLFF
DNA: TGTGCCTGGAGTGTTCGCAACCGGGGTGAAAAACTGTTTTTT

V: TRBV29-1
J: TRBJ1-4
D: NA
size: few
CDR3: CSVVLDEKLFF
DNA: TGCAGCGTTGTTTTAGATGAAAAACTGTTTTTT

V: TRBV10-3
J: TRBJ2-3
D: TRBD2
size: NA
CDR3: CAISGTSASTDTQYF
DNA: TGTGCCATCAGCGGGACTAGCGCTAGCACAGATACGCAGTATTTT

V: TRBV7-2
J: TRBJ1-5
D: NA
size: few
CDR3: CASSPGRENQPQHF
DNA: TGTGCCAGCAGCCCTGGACGGGAGAATCAGCCCCAGCATTTT

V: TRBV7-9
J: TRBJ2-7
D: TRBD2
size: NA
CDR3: CASSESGRSSYEQYF
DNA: TGTGCCAGCAGTGAGAGCGGGAGGAGCTCCTACGAGCAGTACTTC

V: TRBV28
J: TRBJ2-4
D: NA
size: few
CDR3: CASSLTDVAKNIQYF
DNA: TGTGCCAGCAGTTTGACAGATGTAGCCAAAAACATTCAGTACTTC

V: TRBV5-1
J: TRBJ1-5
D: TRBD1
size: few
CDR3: CASGTGDSNQPQHF
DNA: TGCGCCAGCGGGACAGGGGATAGCAATCAGCCCCAGCATTTT

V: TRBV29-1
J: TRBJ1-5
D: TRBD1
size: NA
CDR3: CSVRQGTGQPQHF
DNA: TGCAGCGTGAGACAGGGGACGGGTCAGCCCCAGCATTTT

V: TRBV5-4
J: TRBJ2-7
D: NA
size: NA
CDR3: CASSFFRDYEQYF
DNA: TGTGCCAGCAGCTTTTTCCGCGACTACGAGCAGTACTTC

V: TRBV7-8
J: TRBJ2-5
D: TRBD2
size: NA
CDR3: CASSLAGGYQETQYF
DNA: TGTGCCAGCAGCCTAGCGGGAGGATACCAAGAGACCCAGTACTTC

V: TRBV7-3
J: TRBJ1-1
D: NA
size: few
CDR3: CASSLNGQGMMDTEAFF
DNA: TGTGCCAGCAGCTTAAACGGCCAGGGAATGATGGACACTGAAGCTTTCTTT

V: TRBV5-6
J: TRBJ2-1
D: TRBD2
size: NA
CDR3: CASIPSGRRYNEQFF
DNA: TGTGCCAGCATCCCTAGCGGGAGAAGGTACAATGAGCAGTTCTTC

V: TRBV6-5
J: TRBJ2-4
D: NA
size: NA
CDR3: CASSYSHTQAKNIQYF
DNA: TGTGCCAGCAGTTACTCTCACACACAAGCCAAAAACATTCAGTACTTC

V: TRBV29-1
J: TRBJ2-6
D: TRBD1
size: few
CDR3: CSVGQGPLGVLTF
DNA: TGCAGCGTTGGACAGGGGCCCTTAGGCGTCCTGACTTTC

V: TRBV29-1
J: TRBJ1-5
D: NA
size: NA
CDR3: CSVEYGSGNQPQHF
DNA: TGCAGCGTTGAATATGGATCCGGGAATCAGCCCCAGCATTTT

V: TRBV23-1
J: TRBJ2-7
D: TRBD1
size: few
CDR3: CASFQDRASYEQYF
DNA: TGCGCCAGCTTCCAGGACAGGGCGTCCTACGAGCAGTACTTC

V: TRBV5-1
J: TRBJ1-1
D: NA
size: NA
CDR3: CASSAPGNTEAFF
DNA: TGCGCCAGCAGCGCCCCAGGTAACACTGAAGCTTTCTTT

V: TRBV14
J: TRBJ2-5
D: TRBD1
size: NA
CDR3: CASSQDRHARVGTQYF
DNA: TGTGCCAGCAGCCAGGACAGGCACGCAAGGGTAGGGACCCAGTACTTC

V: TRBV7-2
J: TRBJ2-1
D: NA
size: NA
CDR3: CASSLAPGQYNEQFF
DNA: TGTGCCAGCAGCTTAGCCCCGGGACAATACAATGAGCAGTTCTTC

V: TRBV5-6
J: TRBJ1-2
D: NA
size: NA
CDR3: CASSLTQGHYGYTF
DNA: TGTGCCAGCAGCTTGACACAGGGACACTATGGCTACACCTTC

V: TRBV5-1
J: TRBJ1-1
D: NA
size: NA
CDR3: CASSPGLSLNTEAFF
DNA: TGCGCCAGCAGCCCCGGTTTAAGTCTGAACACTGAAGCTTTCTTT

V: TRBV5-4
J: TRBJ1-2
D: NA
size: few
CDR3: CASSQDLMVEVYGYTF
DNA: TGTGCCAGCAGCCAAGATCTCATGGTCGAGGTCTATGGCTACACCTTC

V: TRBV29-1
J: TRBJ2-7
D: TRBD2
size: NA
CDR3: CSGRTSETYEQYF
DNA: TGCAGCGGGAGGACTAGCGAGACCTACGAGCAGTACTTC

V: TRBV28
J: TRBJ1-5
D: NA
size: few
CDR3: CASTLGGRNQPQHF
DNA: TGTGCCAGCACCCTTGGTGGGCGCAATCAGCCCCAGCATTTT

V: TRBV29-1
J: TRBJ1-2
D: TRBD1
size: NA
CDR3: CSVSEGQGALYGYTF
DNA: TGCAGCGTTAGTGAAGGACAGGGGGCCCTCTATGGCTACACCTTC

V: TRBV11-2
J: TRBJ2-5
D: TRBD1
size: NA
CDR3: CASSLTRTGAQETQYF
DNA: TGTGCCAGCAGCTTAACCCGGACAGGGGCGCAAGAGACCCAGTACTTC

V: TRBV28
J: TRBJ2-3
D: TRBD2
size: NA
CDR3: CASSPSGNTDTQYF
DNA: TGTGCCAGCAGTCCTAGCGGGAACACAGATACGCAGTATTTT

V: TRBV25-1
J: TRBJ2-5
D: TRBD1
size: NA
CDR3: CASTPGTEETQYF
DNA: TGTGCCAGCACCCCAGGGACAGAAGAGACCCAGTACTTC

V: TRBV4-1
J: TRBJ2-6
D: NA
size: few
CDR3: CASSLRGGARGANVLTF
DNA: TGCGCCAGCAGCCTTCGAGGGGGGGCGAGAGGGGCCAACGTCCTGACTTTC

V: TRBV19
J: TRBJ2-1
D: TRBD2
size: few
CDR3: CASSPGTSGNNEQFF
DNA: TGTGCCAGTAGCCCCGGGACTAGCGGGAACAATGAGCAGTTCTTC

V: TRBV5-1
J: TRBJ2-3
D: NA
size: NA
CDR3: CASSLLTDTQYF
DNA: TGCGCCAGCAGCCTACTCACAGATACGCAGTATTTT